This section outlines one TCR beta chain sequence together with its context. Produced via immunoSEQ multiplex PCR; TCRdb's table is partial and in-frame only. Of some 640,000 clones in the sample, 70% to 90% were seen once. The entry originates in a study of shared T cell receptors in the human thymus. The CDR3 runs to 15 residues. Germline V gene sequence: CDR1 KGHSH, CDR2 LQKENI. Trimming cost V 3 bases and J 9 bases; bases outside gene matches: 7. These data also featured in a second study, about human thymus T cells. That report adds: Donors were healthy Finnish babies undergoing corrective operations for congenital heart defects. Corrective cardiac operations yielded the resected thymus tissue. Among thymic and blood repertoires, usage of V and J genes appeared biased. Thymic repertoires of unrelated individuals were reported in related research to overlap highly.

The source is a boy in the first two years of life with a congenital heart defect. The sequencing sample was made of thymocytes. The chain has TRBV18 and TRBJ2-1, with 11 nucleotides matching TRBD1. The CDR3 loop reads CASSPRTGGLGEQFF. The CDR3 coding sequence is TGTGCCAGCTCACCGAGGACAGGGGGCCTTGGTGAGCAGTTCTTC.